The clone carrying this T cell receptor (beta chain) was detected a few times. Unique molecular identifiers were used to barcode this TCRbeta library. MiXCR, run by TCRdb on the PCR reads, gives a single entry per CDR3 protein. This table has some 300,000 distinct CDR3 sequences, over 9% appearing once. Germline CDR1 reads DFQATT; CDR2 reads SNEGSKA (reference sequence). Trimming stripped 3 bases from V and 5 bases from J, with 7 bases between. This CDR3 is 11 amino acids long. The data derive from a study of T-cell reconstitution after alpha-beta-depleted transplantation in children. The receptor was isolated from a human donor who donated a stem cell graft to a child with acute lymphoblastic leukemia. This chain connects TRBV20-1 to TRBJ2-5; no definite D call. The sequenced sample was PBMCs from the stem cell graft donor, obtained from the stem cell graft. The CDR3 nucleotides are TGCAGTGCTAGTGGTGGGGAGACCCAGTACTTC. Protein product: CSASGGETQYF.